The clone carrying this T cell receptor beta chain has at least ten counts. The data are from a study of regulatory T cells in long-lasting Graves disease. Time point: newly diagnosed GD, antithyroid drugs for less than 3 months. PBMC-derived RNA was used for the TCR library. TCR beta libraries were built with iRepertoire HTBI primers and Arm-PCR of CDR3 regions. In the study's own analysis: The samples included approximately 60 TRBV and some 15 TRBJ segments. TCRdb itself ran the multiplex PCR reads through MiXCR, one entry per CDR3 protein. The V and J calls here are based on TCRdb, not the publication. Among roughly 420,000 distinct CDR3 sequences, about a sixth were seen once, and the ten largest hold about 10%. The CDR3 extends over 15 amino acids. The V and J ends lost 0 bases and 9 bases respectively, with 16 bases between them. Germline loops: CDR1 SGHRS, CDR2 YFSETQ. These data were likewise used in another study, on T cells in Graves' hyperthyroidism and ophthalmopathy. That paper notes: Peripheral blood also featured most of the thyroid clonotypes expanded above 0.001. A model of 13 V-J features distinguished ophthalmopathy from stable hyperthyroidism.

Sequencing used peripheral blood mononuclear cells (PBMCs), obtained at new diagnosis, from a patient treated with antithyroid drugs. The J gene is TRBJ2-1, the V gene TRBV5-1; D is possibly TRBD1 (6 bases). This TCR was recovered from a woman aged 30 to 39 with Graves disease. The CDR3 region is CASSLATGPTVEQFF. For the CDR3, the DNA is TGCGCCAGCAGCTTGGCCACAGGGCCCACCGTTGAGCAGTTCTTC.